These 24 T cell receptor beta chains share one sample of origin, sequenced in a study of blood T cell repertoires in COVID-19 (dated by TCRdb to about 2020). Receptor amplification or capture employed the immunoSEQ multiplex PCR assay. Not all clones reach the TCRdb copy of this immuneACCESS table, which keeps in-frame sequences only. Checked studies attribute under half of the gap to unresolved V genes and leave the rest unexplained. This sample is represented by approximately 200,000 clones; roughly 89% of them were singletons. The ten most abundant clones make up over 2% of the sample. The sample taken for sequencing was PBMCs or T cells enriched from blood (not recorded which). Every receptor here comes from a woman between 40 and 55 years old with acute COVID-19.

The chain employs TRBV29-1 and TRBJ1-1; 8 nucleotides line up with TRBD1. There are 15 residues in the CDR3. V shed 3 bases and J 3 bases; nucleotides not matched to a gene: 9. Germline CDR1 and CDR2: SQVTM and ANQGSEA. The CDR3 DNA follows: TGCAGCGTTGATATGACAGGGGTTAGGGACACTGAAGCTTTCTTT. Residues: CSVDMTGVRDTEAFF.

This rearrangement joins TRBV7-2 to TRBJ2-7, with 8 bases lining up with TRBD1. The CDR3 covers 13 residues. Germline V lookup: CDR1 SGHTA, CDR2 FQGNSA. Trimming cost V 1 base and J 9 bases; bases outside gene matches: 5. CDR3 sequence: CASSLGFDRGQYF. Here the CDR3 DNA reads TGTGCCAGCAGCTTAGGCTTCGACAGGGGGCAGTACTTC.

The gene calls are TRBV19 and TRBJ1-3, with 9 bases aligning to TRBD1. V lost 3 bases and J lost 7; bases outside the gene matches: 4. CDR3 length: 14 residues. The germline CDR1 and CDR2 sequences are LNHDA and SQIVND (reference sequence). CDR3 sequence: CASSIQQGANTIYF. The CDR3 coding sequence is TGTGCCAGTAGTATCCAACAGGGGGCCAACACCATATATTTT.

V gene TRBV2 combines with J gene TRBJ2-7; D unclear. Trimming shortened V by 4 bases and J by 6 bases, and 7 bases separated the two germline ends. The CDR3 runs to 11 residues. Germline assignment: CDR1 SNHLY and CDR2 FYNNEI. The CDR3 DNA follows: TGTGCCAGCAGTGGAGGTCTCGAGCAGTACTTC. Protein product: CASSGGLEQYF.

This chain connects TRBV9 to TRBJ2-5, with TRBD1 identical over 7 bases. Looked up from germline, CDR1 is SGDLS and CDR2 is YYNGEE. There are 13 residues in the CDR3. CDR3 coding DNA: TGTGCAACAGGGGAAGGCATGGAAGAGACCCAGTACTTC. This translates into CATGEGMEETQYF.

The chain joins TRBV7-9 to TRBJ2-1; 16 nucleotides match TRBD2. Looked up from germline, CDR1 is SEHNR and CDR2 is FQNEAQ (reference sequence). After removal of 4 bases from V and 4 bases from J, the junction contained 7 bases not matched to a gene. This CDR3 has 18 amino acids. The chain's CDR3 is CASSSGLAGGISYNEQFF. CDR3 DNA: TGTGCCAGCAGCTCGGGACTAGCGGGAGGGATAAGTTACAATGAGCAGTTCTTC.

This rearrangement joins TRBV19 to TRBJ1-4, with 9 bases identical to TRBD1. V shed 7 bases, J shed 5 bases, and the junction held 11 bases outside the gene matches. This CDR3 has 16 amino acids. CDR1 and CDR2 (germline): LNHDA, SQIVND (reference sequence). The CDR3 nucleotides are TGTGCCAGTATGGAGGTCGGGACAGGGTCCAATGAAAAACTGTTTTTT. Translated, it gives CASMEVGTGSNEKLFF.

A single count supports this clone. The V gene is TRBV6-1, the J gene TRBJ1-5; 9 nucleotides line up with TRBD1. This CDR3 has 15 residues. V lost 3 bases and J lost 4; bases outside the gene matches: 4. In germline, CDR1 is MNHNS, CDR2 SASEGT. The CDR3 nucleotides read TGTGCCAGCAGTGATGGGACAGGGCTTAATCAGCCCCAGCATTTT. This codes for CASSDGTGLNQPQHF.

The CDR3 sequence is CASSVGGESEKLFF. Written as DNA, the CDR3 is TGTGCCAGCAGCGTAGGCGGGGAAAGTGAAAAACTGTTTTTT. This chain joins TRBV9 and TRBJ1-4; D is ambiguous. The CDR3 loop spans 14 amino acids. Germline CDR1 reads SGDLS; CDR2 reads YYNGEE. V gave up 0 bases and J gave up 7 bases, with 10 bases separating them.

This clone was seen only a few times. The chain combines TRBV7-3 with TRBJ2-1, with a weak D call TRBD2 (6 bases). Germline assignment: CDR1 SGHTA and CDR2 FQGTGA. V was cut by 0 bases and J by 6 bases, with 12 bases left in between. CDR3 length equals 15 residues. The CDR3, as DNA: TGTGCCAGCAGCTTAACGGCGGGGTTCATCAATGAGCAGTTCTTC. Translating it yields CASSLTAGFINEQFF.

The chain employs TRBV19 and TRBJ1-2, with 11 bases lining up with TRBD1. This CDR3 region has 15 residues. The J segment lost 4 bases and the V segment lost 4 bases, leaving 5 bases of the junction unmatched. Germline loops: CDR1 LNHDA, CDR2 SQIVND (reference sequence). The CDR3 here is CASSTRTGGLYGYTF. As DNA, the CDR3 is TGTGCCAGTAGTACCCGGACAGGGGGCCTCTATGGCTACACCTTC.

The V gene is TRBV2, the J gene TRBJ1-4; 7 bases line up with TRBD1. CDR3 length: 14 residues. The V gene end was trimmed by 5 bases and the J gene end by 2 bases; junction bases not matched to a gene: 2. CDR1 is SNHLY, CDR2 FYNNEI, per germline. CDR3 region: CASSLGQTNEKLFF. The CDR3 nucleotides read TGTGCCAGCAGTCTGGGACAGACTAATGAAAAACTGTTTTTT.

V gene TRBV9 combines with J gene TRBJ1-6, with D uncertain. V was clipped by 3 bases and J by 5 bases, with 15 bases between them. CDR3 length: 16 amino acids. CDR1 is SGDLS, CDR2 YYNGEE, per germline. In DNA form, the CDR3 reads TGTGCCAGCAGCGGGTGGGAGGGTCTTAATAATTCACCCCTCCACTTT. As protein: CASSGWEGLNNSPLHF.

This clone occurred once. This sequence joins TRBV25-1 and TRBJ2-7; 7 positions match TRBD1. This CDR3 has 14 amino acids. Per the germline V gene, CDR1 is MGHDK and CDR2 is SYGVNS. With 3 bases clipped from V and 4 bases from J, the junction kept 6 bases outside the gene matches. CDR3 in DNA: TGTGCCAGCAGTGAGGGGACAGTGCTGTACGAGCAGTACTTC. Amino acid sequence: CASSEGTVLYEQYF.

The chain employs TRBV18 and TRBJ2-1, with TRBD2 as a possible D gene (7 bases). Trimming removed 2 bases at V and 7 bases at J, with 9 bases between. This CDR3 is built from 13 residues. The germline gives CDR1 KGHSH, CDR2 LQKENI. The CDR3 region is CASSPGGANEQFF. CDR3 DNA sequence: TGTGCCAGCTCACCAGGGGGGGCTAATGAGCAGTTCTTC. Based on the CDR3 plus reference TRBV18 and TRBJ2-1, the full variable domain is NAGVMQNPRHLVRRRGQEARLRCSPMKGHSHVYWYRQLPEEGLKFMVYLQKENIIDESGMPKERFSAEFPKEGPSILRIQQVVRGDSAAYFCASSPGGANEQFFGPGTRLTVL.

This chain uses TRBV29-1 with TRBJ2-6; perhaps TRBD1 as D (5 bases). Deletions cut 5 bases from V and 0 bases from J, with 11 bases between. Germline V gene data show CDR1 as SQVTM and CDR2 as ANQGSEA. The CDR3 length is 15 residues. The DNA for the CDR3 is TGCAGCGTTCTTGGGGCCGCCTCTGGGGCCAACGTCCTGACTTTC. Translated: CSVLGAASGANVLTF.

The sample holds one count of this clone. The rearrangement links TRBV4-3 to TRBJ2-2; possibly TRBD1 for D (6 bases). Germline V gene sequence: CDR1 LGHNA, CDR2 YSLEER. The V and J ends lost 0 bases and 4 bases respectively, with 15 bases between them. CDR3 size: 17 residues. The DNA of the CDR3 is TGCGCCAGCAGCCAAGAGTGGCAGGGGCTCACCACCGGGGAGCTGTTTTTT. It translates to CASSQEWQGLTTGELFF.

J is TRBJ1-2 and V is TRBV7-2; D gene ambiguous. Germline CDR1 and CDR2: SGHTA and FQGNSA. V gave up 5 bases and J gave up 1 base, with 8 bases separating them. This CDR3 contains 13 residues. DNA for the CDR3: TGTGCCAGCAGCCAACAGCTTAACTATGGCTACACCTTC. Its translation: CASSQQLNYGYTF.

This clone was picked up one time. The CDR3 DNA is TGTGCCAGCTCACAAACACAGGGGCTCCGGGATACGCAGTATTTT. Its translation is CASSQTQGLRDTQYF. The genes are TRBV18 and TRBJ2-3; 7 bases line up with TRBD1. This CDR3 has 15 amino acids. J lost 6 bases, V lost 4 bases, and 10 bases had no gene match. CDR1 and CDR2 (germline): KGHSH, LQKENI.

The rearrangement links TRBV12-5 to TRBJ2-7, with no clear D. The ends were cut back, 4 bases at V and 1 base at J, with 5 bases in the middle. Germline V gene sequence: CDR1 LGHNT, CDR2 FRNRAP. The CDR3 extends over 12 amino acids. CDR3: CASGSPSYEQYF. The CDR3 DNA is TGTGCTAGTGGTTCCCCTTCCTACGAGCAGTACTTC.

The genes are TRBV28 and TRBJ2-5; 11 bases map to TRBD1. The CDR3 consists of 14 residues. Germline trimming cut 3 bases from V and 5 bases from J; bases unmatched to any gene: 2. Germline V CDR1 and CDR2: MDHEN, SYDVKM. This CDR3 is CASSFRDRGETQYF. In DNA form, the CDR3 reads TGTGCCAGCAGTTTCCGGGACAGGGGGGAGACCCAGTACTTC.

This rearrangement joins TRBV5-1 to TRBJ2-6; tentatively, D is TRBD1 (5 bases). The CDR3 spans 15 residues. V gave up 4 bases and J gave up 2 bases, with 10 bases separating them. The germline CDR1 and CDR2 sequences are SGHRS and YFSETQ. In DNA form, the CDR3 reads TGCGCCAGCAGCACTGGACACGCTGGGGCCAACGTCCTGACTTTC. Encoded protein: CASSTGHAGANVLTF.

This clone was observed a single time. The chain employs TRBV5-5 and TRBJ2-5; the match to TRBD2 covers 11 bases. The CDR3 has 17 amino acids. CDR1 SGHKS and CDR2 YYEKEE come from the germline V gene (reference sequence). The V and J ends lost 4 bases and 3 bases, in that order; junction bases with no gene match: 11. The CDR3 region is CASSPVSGGAWEETQYF. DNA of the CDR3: TGTGCCAGCAGCCCAGTTAGCGGGGGGGCCTGGGAAGAGACCCAGTACTTC.

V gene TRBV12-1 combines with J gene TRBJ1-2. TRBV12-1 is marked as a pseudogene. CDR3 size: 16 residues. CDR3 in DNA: TGTGCCAGCAGCTTTGTCCCGTTTGAGGGCCCCTATGGCTACACCTTC. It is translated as CASSFVPFEGPYGYTF.